A selection of T cell receptor beta chains follows, all from one sample in a study of T-cell reconstitution after alpha-beta-depleted transplantation in children. TCRdb reanalysed the PCR reads using MiXCR and keeps one entry per CDR3 protein. Of around 130,000 distinct CDR3 sequences in the sample, about 9.6% are singletons; the top ten hold under 30%. The source material was PBMCs, mostly from graft donor cells, sampled 180 days after TCRalphabeta/CD19-depleted stem cell transplant. Receptors originate from a girl under two years old who had a stem cell transplant for combined immunodeficiency, so the T cells may come from the graft donor. The CDR3 runs from the conserved cysteine through the conserved F or W. D genes are given only for firm matches. Only part of the rows carry a size: once, few, many, or a class if the clone is expanded.

clone_size: few
j_call: TRBJ2-1
v_call: TRBV25-1
d_call: NA
cdr3_nt: TGTGCCAGCAGTGACCGATGGGATGAGCAGTTCTTC
cdr3_aa: CASSDRWDEQFF

clone_size: NA
j_call: TRBJ2-4
v_call: TRBV20-1
d_call: NA
cdr3_nt: TGCAGTGCTAGAGATCCGATGGGCATTCAGTACTTC
cdr3_aa: CSARDPMGIQYF

clone_size: NA
j_call: TRBJ2-1
v_call: TRBV12-3/TRBV12-4
d_call: TRBD2
cdr3_nt: TGTGCCAGCAGGATAACCATAGCGGGAGAAAGTGAGCAGTTCTTC
cdr3_aa: CASRITIAGESEQFF

clone_size: NA
j_call: TRBJ2-1
v_call: TRBV7-3
d_call: TRBD2
cdr3_nt: TGTGCCAGCAGCTCGTCCGGGACTAGCCGGCATGAGCAGTTCTTC
cdr3_aa: CASSSSGTSRHEQFF

clone_size: few
j_call: TRBJ2-7
v_call: TRBV7-8
d_call: TRBD2
cdr3_nt: TGTGCCAGCAGCTTAGAACGGGGGGTGCTAAATTCCGAGCAGTACTTC
cdr3_aa: CASSLERGVLNSEQYF

clone_size: NA
j_call: TRBJ1-4
v_call: TRBV20-1
d_call: TRBD1
cdr3_nt: TGCAGTGCTCACCCCGTTGGGACAGGGATCGTTTATGAAAAACTGTTTTTT
cdr3_aa: CSAHPVGTGIVYEKLFF

clone_size: NA
j_call: TRBJ2-7
v_call: TRBV5-6
d_call: NA
cdr3_nt: TGTGCCAGCAGCATACAGGGACCGCTAGACGAGCAGTACTTC
cdr3_aa: CASSIQGPLDEQYF

clone_size: NA
j_call: TRBJ2-6
v_call: TRBV7-3
d_call: NA
cdr3_nt: TGTGCCAGCAGCTTTAGCGGTGTAGGGGCCAACGTCCTGACTTTC
cdr3_aa: CASSFSGVGANVLTF

clone_size: few
j_call: TRBJ2-1
v_call: TRBV29-1
d_call: NA
cdr3_nt: TGCAGCGTTGAAGGGGAATGGGTGGCGAGCTCCTACAATGAGCAGTTCTTC
cdr3_aa: CSVEGEWVASSYNEQFF

clone_size: NA
j_call: TRBJ2-5
v_call: TRBV20-1
d_call: NA
cdr3_nt: TGCAGTGCCCGAGGGCCAGCCTGGTACCAAGAGACCCAGTACTTC
cdr3_aa: CSARGPAWYQETQYF

clone_size: NA
j_call: TRBJ1-2
v_call: TRBV20-1
d_call: NA
cdr3_nt: TGCAGTGCTAGCGGAGGGACGGGCTATGGCTACACCTTC
cdr3_aa: CSASGGTGYGYTF

clone_size: NA
j_call: TRBJ2-1
v_call: TRBV5-1
d_call: TRBD2
cdr3_nt: TGCGCCAGCAGCATGGGGGGGACTAGCGGAAAGCAGTTCTTC
cdr3_aa: CASSMGGTSGKQFF

clone_size: NA
j_call: TRBJ2-5
v_call: TRBV24-1
d_call: NA
cdr3_nt: TGTGCCACCAGCGAGGGGGGGGCCCTCCAAGAGACCCAGTACTTC
cdr3_aa: CATSEGGALQETQYF

clone_size: few
j_call: TRBJ1-1
v_call: TRBV12-3/TRBV12-4
d_call: NA
cdr3_nt: TGTGCCAGCAGCCAAGCGAGTACTGAAGCTTTCTTT
cdr3_aa: CASSQASTEAFF

clone_size: NA
j_call: TRBJ2-3
v_call: TRBV7-2
d_call: TRBD2
cdr3_nt: TGTGCCAGCAGCTTAGAACTAGCGGGAGGCACAGATACGCAGTATTTT
cdr3_aa: CASSLELAGGTDTQYF

clone_size: NA
j_call: TRBJ2-7
v_call: TRBV12-3/TRBV12-4
d_call: NA
cdr3_nt: TGTGCCAGCAGTTTGGCAGGGTACTCCTACGAGCAGTACTTC
cdr3_aa: CASSLAGYSYEQYF

clone_size: NA
j_call: TRBJ2-1
v_call: TRBV3-1
d_call: TRBD2
cdr3_nt: TGTGCCTCCTGCCGCATGCGGACTAGCGGCTCCTACAATGAGCAGTTCTTC
cdr3_aa: CASCRMRTSGSYNEQFF

clone_size: few
j_call: TRBJ2-7
v_call: TRBV27
d_call: NA
cdr3_nt: TGTGCCAGCAGTCCCCTCTTGCTAGGCAGTGAGTACGAGCAGTACTTC
cdr3_aa: CASSPLLLGSEYEQYF

clone_size: NA
j_call: TRBJ2-5
v_call: TRBV24-1
d_call: NA
cdr3_nt: TGTGCCACCAGTGAGCCCAGGAAAGAGACCCAGTACTTC
cdr3_aa: CATSEPRKETQYF

clone_size: NA
j_call: TRBJ2-3
v_call: TRBV20-1
d_call: TRBD2
cdr3_nt: TGCAGTGCCCGCCCCCTTCGACTAGCTGACAGCACAGATACGCAGTATTTT
cdr3_aa: CSARPLRLADSTDTQYF

clone_size: few
j_call: TRBJ1-1
v_call: TRBV12-3/TRBV12-4
d_call: TRBD1
cdr3_nt: TGTGCCAGCAGTCGCCGGACAGGGGGGAGTGGAGTTGCTTTCTTT
cdr3_aa: CASSRRTGGSGVAFF

clone_size: many
j_call: TRBJ2-5
v_call: TRBV24-1
d_call: NA
cdr3_nt: TGTGCCACCAGTGATTCCCCGACAGGGCGGGGAGAGACCCAGTACTTC
cdr3_aa: CATSDSPTGRGETQYF

clone_size: NA
j_call: TRBJ1-1
v_call: TRBV29-1
d_call: NA
cdr3_nt: TGCAGCGCCCGGACAGTGAACACTGAAGCTTTCTTT
cdr3_aa: CSARTVNTEAFF

clone_size: NA
j_call: TRBJ2-5
v_call: TRBV20-1
d_call: NA
cdr3_nt: TGCAGTGCTAGAGACTACAGGGTTGGGTTTCAAGAGACCCAGTACTTC
cdr3_aa: CSARDYRVGFQETQYF

clone_size: NA
j_call: TRBJ1-3
v_call: TRBV18
d_call: NA
cdr3_nt: TGTGCCAGCTCACCGGCGGTTACCTCTGGAAACACCATATATTTT
cdr3_aa: CASSPAVTSGNTIYF

clone_size: few
j_call: TRBJ2-1
v_call: TRBV24-1
d_call: NA
cdr3_nt: TGTGCCAGATTAGTGGGGCAGTTCTTC
cdr3_aa: CARLVGQFF

clone_size: NA
j_call: TRBJ2-1
v_call: TRBV6-4
d_call: TRBD2
cdr3_nt: TGTGCCAGCAGTGAGCAAGCGGGAGGTCACAATGAGCAGTTCTTC
cdr3_aa: CASSEQAGGHNEQFF

clone_size: NA
j_call: TRBJ1-1
v_call: TRBV21-1
d_call: NA
cdr3_nt: TGTGCCAGCAGCCTTAAGGGGGAGGGGAGGAACACTGAAGCTTTCTTT
cdr3_aa: CASSLKGEGRNTEAFF

clone_size: few
j_call: TRBJ2-5
v_call: TRBV5-1
d_call: TRBD2
cdr3_nt: TGCGCCAGCAGCTTGGTCGGGCAGGGGACTAGACAAGAGACCCAGTACTTC
cdr3_aa: CASSLVGQGTRQETQYF

clone_size: many
j_call: TRBJ2-5
v_call: TRBV29-1
d_call: TRBD2
cdr3_nt: TGCAGCGTTGAAGTAGCGGGAGGAGAAGAGACCCAGTACTTC
cdr3_aa: CSVEVAGGEETQYF

clone_size: NA
j_call: TRBJ1-5
v_call: TRBV20-1
d_call: TRBD1
cdr3_nt: TGCAGTGCTAGAGATAACAGGGGGTTGGGGCATAGCAATCAGCCCCAGCATTTT
cdr3_aa: CSARDNRGLGHSNQPQHF

clone_size: few
j_call: TRBJ1-4
v_call: TRBV10-3
d_call: TRBD1
cdr3_nt: TGTGCCATCAGTGGTGGCGGACAGGGCGGGGAAAAACTGTTTTTT
cdr3_aa: CAISGGGQGGEKLFF

clone_size: few
j_call: TRBJ2-1
v_call: TRBV9
d_call: NA
cdr3_nt: TGTGCCAGCAGCACGGGGGGCGCCTACAATGAGCAGTTCTTC
cdr3_aa: CASSTGGAYNEQFF

clone_size: few
j_call: TRBJ2-5
v_call: TRBV3-1
d_call: NA
cdr3_nt: TGTGCCAGCAGCCAAGGTGTATCCAGGGGGGGGACCCAGTACTTC
cdr3_aa: CASSQGVSRGGTQYF

clone_size: many
j_call: TRBJ2-1
v_call: TRBV24-1
d_call: TRBD1
cdr3_nt: TGTGCCACCAGTGTACGACAGGGGGCTCACAATGAGCAGTTCTTC
cdr3_aa: CATSVRQGAHNEQFF

clone_size: NA
j_call: TRBJ2-1
v_call: TRBV20-1
d_call: TRBD2
cdr3_nt: TGCAGTGCTACGGGAACCGGGACTACCCACAATGAGCAGTTCTTC
cdr3_aa: CSATGTGTTHNEQFF

clone_size: few
j_call: TRBJ2-7
v_call: TRBV12-3/TRBV12-4
d_call: NA
cdr3_nt: TGTGCCAGCCGCCCAGCGTTCTCCTACGAGCAGTACTTC
cdr3_aa: CASRPAFSYEQYF

clone_size: few
j_call: TRBJ2-3
v_call: TRBV12-3/TRBV12-4
d_call: NA
cdr3_nt: TGTGCCAGCAGTTTAGGCTCTATAGATACGCAGTATTTT
cdr3_aa: CASSLGSIDTQYF

clone_size: few
j_call: TRBJ2-5
v_call: TRBV28
d_call: NA
cdr3_nt: TGTGCCAGCAGTACCCCGGGGGACGGCCGCGCGACCCAGTACTTC
cdr3_aa: CASSTPGDGRATQYF

clone_size: NA
j_call: TRBJ1-4
v_call: TRBV6-4
d_call: TRBD1
cdr3_nt: TGTGCCAGCAGTGAAACAGGGGCTCCTAATGAAAAACTGTTTTTT
cdr3_aa: CASSETGAPNEKLFF

clone_size: few
j_call: TRBJ1-4
v_call: TRBV10-3
d_call: TRBD1
cdr3_nt: TGTGCCATCGGCCGGGACAGGGGGCGCGGTGATGAAAAACTGTTTTTT
cdr3_aa: CAIGRDRGRGDEKLFF

clone_size: NA
j_call: TRBJ2-6
v_call: TRBV5-5
d_call: NA
cdr3_nt: TGTGCCAGCAGCTACGGAGGATCTGGGGCCAACGTCCTGACTTTC
cdr3_aa: CASSYGGSGANVLTF

clone_size: NA
j_call: TRBJ2-1
v_call: TRBV4-3
d_call: NA
cdr3_nt: TGCGCCAGCAGCCAAGATTGGCCCCGCTCCTACAATGAGCAGTTCTTC
cdr3_aa: CASSQDWPRSYNEQFF

clone_size: NA
j_call: TRBJ2-7
v_call: TRBV7-2
d_call: TRBD1
cdr3_nt: TGTGCCAGCAGCCCAAGACAGGGGGCTCCCTACGAGCAGTACTTC
cdr3_aa: CASSPRQGAPYEQYF

clone_size: few
j_call: TRBJ2-3
v_call: TRBV20-1
d_call: NA
cdr3_nt: TGCAGTGCTAGAGATATCTATGGCTCCGGGCTGCAGTATTTT
cdr3_aa: CSARDIYGSGLQYF

clone_size: many
j_call: TRBJ2-1
v_call: TRBV12-3/TRBV12-4
d_call: TRBD2
cdr3_nt: TGTGCCAGCAGTTTCGGCGGGAGCTCCTACAATGAGCAGTTCTTC
cdr3_aa: CASSFGGSSYNEQFF

clone_size: few
j_call: TRBJ1-2
v_call: TRBV20-1
d_call: NA
cdr3_nt: TGCAGTGCTAGAGAAGGCGGGACCTATGGCTACACCTTC
cdr3_aa: CSAREGGTYGYTF

clone_size: few
j_call: TRBJ2-7
v_call: TRBV18
d_call: NA
cdr3_nt: TGTGCCAGCACCCGCGGTTTCCGCTCCTACGAGCAGTACTTC
cdr3_aa: CASTRGFRSYEQYF

clone_size: NA
j_call: TRBJ2-5
v_call: TRBV12-3/TRBV12-4
d_call: NA
cdr3_nt: TGTGCCAGCAGACTTAGCGGAGGCGGAGAGACCCAGTACTTC
cdr3_aa: CASRLSGGGETQYF